Listed below are T cell receptor beta chains from one sample, sequenced in a study of T cells in Graves' hyperthyroidism and ophthalmopathy. TCRdb fed the multiplex PCR reads into MiXCR, producing one record per CDR3 protein. The sample holds 660,000 or so distinct CDR3 sequences, more than 20% seen once. Sequenced: blood. These receptor sequences come from a man younger than 45 with Graves' ophthalmopathy. CDR3s include the opening cysteine and the closing phenylalanine or tryptophan. The D gene is left open where the match is weak. Rows give clone size only sometimes, using once, few, many, or a class for an expanded clone.

J: TRBJ2-2
V: TRBV20-1
D: NA
size: many
CDR3: CSARGRVANTGELFF
DNA: TGCAGTGCTAGAGGACGGGTCGCGAACACCGGGGAGCTGTTTTTT

J: TRBJ1-1
V: TRBV30
D: NA
size: NA
CDR3: CAWSVDEGDTEAFF
DNA: TGTGCCTGGAGTGTCGATGAGGGGGATACTGAAGCTTTCTTT

J: TRBJ1-5
V: TRBV28
D: TRBD1
size: many
CDR3: CASSFTGTGGYQPQHF
DNA: TGTGCCAGCAGTTTCACCGGGACAGGGGGCTATCAGCCCCAGCATTTT

J: TRBJ2-7
V: TRBV5-1
D: TRBD1
size: many
CDR3: CASSLGTGQGAYEQYF
DNA: TGCGCCAGCAGCTTGGGGACGGGACAGGGGGCCTACGAGCAGTACTTC

J: TRBJ1-5
V: TRBV10-3
D: NA
size: NA
CDR3: CAISVSKGSNQPQHF
DNA: TGTGCCATCAGTGTGTCAAAGGGAAGCAATCAGCCCCAGCATTTT

J: TRBJ2-7
V: TRBV30
D: NA
size: many
CDR3: CACRSRSSYEQYF
DNA: TGTGCCTGTAGATCTAGGAGCTCCTACGAGCAGTACTTC

J: TRBJ1-2
V: TRBV15
D: NA
size: few
CDR3: CATSRDYTVNYGYTF
DNA: TGTGCCACCAGCAGAGATTATACGGTTAACTATGGCTACACCTTC

J: TRBJ1-3
V: TRBV28
D: NA
size: NA
CDR3: CASSLGQGRNTIYF
DNA: TGTGCCAGCAGTTTGGGGCAGGGGAGGAACACCATATATTTT

J: TRBJ2-3
V: TRBV28
D: TRBD2
size: many
CDR3: CASSLRGVSADTQYF
DNA: TGTGCCAGCAGTTTACGGGGGGTTTCCGCAGATACGCAGTATTTT

J: TRBJ2-5
V: TRBV12-3/TRBV12-4
D: NA
size: many
CDR3: CASRKDRGEETQYF
DNA: TGTGCCAGCAGAAAGGACAGAGGGGAAGAGACCCAGTACTTC

J: TRBJ2-1
V: TRBV6-2/TRBV6-3
D: TRBD1
size: few
CDR3: CASSYSTGVEQFF
DNA: TGTGCCAGCAGTTATTCTACAGGGGTTGAGCAGTTCTTC

J: TRBJ2-7
V: TRBV9
D: TRBD2
size: NA
CDR3: CASSKGLESYEQYF
DNA: TGTGCCAGCAGTAAGGGACTAGAATCCTACGAGCAGTACTTC

J: TRBJ2-2
V: TRBV30
D: NA
size: NA
CDR3: CAWATQSTEELFF
DNA: TGTGCCTGGGCTACGCAGTCAACAGAGGAGCTGTTTTTT

J: TRBJ2-1
V: TRBV7-2
D: NA
size: NA
CDR3: CASSLVGTTYNEQFF
DNA: TGTGCCAGCAGCTTAGTGGGAACGACCTACAATGAGCAGTTCTTC

J: TRBJ1-1
V: TRBV30
D: NA
size: many
CDR3: CAWSQGFGAFF
DNA: TGTGCCTGGAGTCAGGGATTTGGAGCTTTCTTT

J: TRBJ2-1
V: TRBV7-8
D: TRBD1
size: few
CDR3: CASSLRGLKQGGEQFF
DNA: TGTGCCAGCAGCCTCCGAGGATTGAAACAGGGGGGTGAGCAGTTCTTC

J: TRBJ2-2
V: TRBV27
D: TRBD2
size: few
CDR3: CASSFRSGSGGLPPELFF
DNA: TGTGCCAGCAGTTTTCGGTCGGGTAGCGGGGGTCTACCTCCGGAGCTGTTTTTT

J: TRBJ2-5
V: TRBV7-2
D: TRBD2
size: many
CDR3: CASSPGLAGGEYF
DNA: TGTGCCAGCAGCCCCGGGCTAGCGGGTGGGGAGTACTTC

J: TRBJ2-2
V: TRBV28
D: TRBD1
size: few
CDR3: CASSQAGTGSPGELFF
DNA: TGTGCCAGCAGTCAAGCCGGGACAGGTTCCCCCGGGGAGCTGTTTTTT

J: TRBJ1-2
V: TRBV29-1
D: NA
size: NA
CDR3: CSVRGQGDFYGYTF
DNA: TGCAGCGTCCGAGGGCAGGGTGATTTCTATGGCTACACCTTC

J: TRBJ2-3
V: TRBV25-1
D: TRBD2
size: NA
CDR3: CASKERGYTDTQYF
DNA: TGTGCCAGCAAAGAGCGGGGTTACACAGATACGCAGTATTTT

J: TRBJ1-2
V: TRBV20-1
D: NA
size: many
CDR3: CSARGAGGADGYTF
DNA: TGCAGTGCTAGAGGGGCGGGGGGCGCGGATGGCTACACCTTC

J: TRBJ2-7
V: TRBV6-1
D: TRBD1
size: few
CDR3: CASGGTEFSSYEQYF
DNA: TGTGCCAGCGGTGGGACAGAATTCAGCTCCTACGAGCAGTACTTC

J: TRBJ1-5
V: TRBV6-1
D: NA
size: NA
CDR3: CASTSMGSNQPQHF
DNA: TGTGCCAGCACATCGATGGGGAGCAATCAGCCCCAGCATTTT

J: TRBJ1-5
V: TRBV4-1
D: TRBD1
size: NA
CDR3: CASSLGTGYQPQHF
DNA: TGCGCCAGCAGCCTCGGGACAGGATACCAGCCCCAGCATTTT

J: TRBJ1-2
V: TRBV10-3
D: NA
size: few
CDR3: CAISDLNLDYGYTF
DNA: TGTGCCATCAGTGACCTAAACCTCGACTATGGCTACACCTTC

J: TRBJ2-7
V: TRBV7-2
D: TRBD2
size: many
CDR3: CASSPHTSGSSYEQYF
DNA: TGTGCCAGCAGCCCACATACTAGCGGAAGCTCCTACGAGCAGTACTTC

J: TRBJ2-1
V: TRBV20-1
D: NA
size: NA
CDR3: CSARAGADTYNEQFF
DNA: TGCAGTGCTAGAGCGGGAGCGGATACCTACAATGAGCAGTTCTTC

J: TRBJ2-4
V: TRBV15
D: NA
size: NA
CDR3: CATSRDSSPLAKNIQYF
DNA: TGTGCCACCAGCAGAGATTCCAGCCCACTAGCCAAAAACATTCAGTACTTC

J: TRBJ1-2
V: TRBV5-4
D: TRBD1
size: NA
CDR3: CASSPTGYGTGVYGYTF
DNA: TGTGCCAGCAGCCCCACGGGTTACGGGACAGGGGTCTATGGCTACACCTTC

J: TRBJ2-7
V: TRBV7-2
D: NA
size: many
CDR3: CASSQGATREQYF
DNA: TGTGCCAGCAGCCAGGGAGCTACGCGAGAGCAGTACTTC

J: TRBJ1-2
V: TRBV6-5
D: NA
size: few
CDR3: CASSYPGFTNYGYTF
DNA: TGTGCCAGCAGTTACCCAGGGTTTACTAACTATGGCTACACCTTC

J: TRBJ1-1
V: TRBV18
D: NA
size: few
CDR3: CASSPVGIGTEAFF
DNA: TGTGCCAGCTCACCAGTGGGCATAGGCACTGAAGCTTTCTTT

J: TRBJ2-2
V: TRBV5-4
D: NA
size: few
CDR3: CASSLRERTGELFF
DNA: TGTGCCAGCAGCTTGAGGGAGCGCACCGGGGAGCTGTTTTTT

J: TRBJ2-3
V: TRBV6-1
D: NA
size: NA
CDR3: CASSDSPGRTQYF
DNA: TGTGCCAGCAGTGACTCTCCAGGGCGGACGCAGTATTTT

J: TRBJ2-2
V: TRBV28
D: TRBD2
size: many
CDR3: CASSLTGTSITGELFF
DNA: TGTGCCAGCAGTCTGACCGGGACTAGCATAACCGGGGAGCTGTTTTTT

J: TRBJ2-5
V: TRBV7-9
D: NA
size: NA
CDR3: CASNRRGVGETQYF
DNA: TGTGCCAGCAACCGACGAGGGGTCGGTGAGACCCAGTACTTC

J: TRBJ2-5
V: TRBV7-7
D: TRBD1
size: many
CDR3: CASSLGRTGRETQYF
DNA: TGTGCTAGCAGCTTAGGGCGGACAGGGAGAGAGACCCAGTACTTC

J: TRBJ2-3
V: TRBV2
D: NA
size: NA
CDR3: CATLLDVTDTQYF
DNA: TGTGCCACCCTACTCGACGTCACAGATACGCAGTATTTT

J: TRBJ2-7
V: TRBV30
D: NA
size: NA
CDR3: CAWSSLPAYEQYF
DNA: TGTGCCTGGAGTTCCCTTCCCGCCTACGAGCAGTACTTC

J: TRBJ1-2
V: TRBV28
D: NA
size: NA
CDR3: CASNFGGEGYTF
DNA: TGTGCCAGCAACTTTGGGGGGGAAGGCTACACCTTC